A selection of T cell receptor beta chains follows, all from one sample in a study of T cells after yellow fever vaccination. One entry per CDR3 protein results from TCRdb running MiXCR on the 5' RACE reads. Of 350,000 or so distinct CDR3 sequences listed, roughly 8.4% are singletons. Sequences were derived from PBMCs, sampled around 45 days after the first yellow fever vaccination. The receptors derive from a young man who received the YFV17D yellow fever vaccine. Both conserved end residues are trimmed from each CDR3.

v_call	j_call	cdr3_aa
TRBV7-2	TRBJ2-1	ASSPTNELEQF
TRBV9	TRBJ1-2	ASNPGQTGVYGYT
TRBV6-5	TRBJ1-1	ASSYSIPADTEAF
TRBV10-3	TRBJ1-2	AISESSGDYGYT
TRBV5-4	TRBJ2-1	ASSLLPGGEQF
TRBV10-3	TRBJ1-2	AISDSQDTL
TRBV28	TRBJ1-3	ASSVFPSTSGNTIY
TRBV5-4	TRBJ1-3	ASSLVEGNTLY
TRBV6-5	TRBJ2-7	ASSYGDTAYEQY
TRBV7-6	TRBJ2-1	ASSFGSPGYNEQF
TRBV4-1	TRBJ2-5	ASSQDPTGGAWETQY
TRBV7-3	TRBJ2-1	ASSLMGQEQF
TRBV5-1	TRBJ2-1	ASSYDLNRGAEGEQF
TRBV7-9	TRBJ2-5	ASSSPGGLRPETQY
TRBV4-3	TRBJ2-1	ASSQGAGRVDEQF
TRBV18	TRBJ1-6	ASSPTAGGGNSPLH
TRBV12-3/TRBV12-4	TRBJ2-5	ASSLSPETQY
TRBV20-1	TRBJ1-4	SASGYEKLF
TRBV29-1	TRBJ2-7	SVEEPDREARNEQY
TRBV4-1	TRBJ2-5	ASSQGLTDRQETQY
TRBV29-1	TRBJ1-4	SVEDLKGGVKLF
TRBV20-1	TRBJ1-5	SASGRQGLNQPQH
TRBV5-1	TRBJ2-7	ASSSGSTGSYEQY
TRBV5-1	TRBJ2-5	ASSRSGTGSEETQY
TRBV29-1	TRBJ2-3	SVAAVSLGADTQY
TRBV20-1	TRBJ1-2	SASPPGNPTYGYT
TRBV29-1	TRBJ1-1	SAGTSNTEAF
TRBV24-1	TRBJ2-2	ATSDATGSNTRELF
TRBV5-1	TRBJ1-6	ASSSEGVESPLH
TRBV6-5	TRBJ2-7	ASSSSGTSYEQY
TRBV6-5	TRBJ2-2	ASSWETGYTGELF
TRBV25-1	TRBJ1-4	ASSDWKGGEKLF
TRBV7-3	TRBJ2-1	ASSLSPSNEQF
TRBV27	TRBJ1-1	ASSLRDRGMPEAF
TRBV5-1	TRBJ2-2	ASSPGQANTGELF
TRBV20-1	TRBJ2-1	SGTSGGYNEQF
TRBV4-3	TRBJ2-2	ASSRAGATGELF
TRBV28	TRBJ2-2	ASYSIPGLGIGATGELF
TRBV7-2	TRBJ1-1	ASSLLSGAF
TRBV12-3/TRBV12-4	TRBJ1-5	ASSLSPSNQPQH
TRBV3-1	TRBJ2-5	ASSQARTYQETQY
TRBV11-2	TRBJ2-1	ASSGHYNEQF
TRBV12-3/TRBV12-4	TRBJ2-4	ASSLSTGAKNIQY
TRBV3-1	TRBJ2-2	ASSGTPNTGELF
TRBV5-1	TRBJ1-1	ASSLNRPDTEAF
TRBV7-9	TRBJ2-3	ASSLVWRGPTDTQY
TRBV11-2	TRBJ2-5	ASSLGYLTGPNQETQY
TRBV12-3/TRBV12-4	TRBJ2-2	ASSRDSTGELF
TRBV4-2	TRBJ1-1	ASSQESGRAEAF
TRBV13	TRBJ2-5	ASSLLSGGAQETQY
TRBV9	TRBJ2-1	ASSASGGPYNEQF
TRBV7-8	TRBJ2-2	ASSLGPDTGELF
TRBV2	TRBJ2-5	ASSESVRGAQY
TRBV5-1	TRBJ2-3	ASSPGGNRDTQY
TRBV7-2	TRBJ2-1	ASSLWQDNEQF
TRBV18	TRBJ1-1	ASSPDRAEAF
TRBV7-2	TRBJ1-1	ASSLAFFMNTEAF